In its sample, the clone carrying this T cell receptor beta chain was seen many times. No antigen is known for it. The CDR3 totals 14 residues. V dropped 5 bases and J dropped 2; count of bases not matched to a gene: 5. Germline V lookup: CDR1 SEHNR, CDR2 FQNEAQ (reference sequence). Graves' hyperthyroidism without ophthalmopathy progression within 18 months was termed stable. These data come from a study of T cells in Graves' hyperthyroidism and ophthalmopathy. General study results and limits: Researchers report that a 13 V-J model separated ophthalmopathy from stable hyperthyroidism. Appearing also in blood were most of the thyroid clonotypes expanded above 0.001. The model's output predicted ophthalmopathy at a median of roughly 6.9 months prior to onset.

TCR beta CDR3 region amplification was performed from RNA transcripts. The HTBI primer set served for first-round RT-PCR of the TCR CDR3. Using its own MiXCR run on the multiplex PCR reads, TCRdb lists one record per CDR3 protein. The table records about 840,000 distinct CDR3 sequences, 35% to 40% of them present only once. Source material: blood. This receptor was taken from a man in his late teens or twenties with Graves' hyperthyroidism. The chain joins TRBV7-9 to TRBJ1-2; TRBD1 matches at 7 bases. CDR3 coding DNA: TGTGCCAGCAGCCGGGGACAGAACAACTATGGCTACACCTTC. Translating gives CASSRGQNNYGYTF. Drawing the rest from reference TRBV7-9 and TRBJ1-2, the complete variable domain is DTGVSQNPRHKITKRGQNVTFRCDPISEHNRLYWYRQTLGQGPEFLTYFQNEAQLEKSRLLSDRFSAERPKGSFSTLEIQRTEQGDSAMYLCASSRGQNNYGYTFGSGTRLTVV.